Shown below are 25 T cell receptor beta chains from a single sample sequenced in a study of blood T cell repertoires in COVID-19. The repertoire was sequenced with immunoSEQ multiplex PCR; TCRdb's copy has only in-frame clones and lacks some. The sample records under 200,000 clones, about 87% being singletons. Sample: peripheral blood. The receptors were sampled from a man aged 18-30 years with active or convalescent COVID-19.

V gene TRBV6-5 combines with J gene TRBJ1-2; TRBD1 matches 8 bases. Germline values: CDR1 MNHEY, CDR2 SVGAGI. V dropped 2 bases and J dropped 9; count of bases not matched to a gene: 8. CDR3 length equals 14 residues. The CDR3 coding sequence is TGTGCCAGCAGTTACGGGACAGGTGATGCGAGCTACACCTTC. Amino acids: CASSYGTGDASYTF.

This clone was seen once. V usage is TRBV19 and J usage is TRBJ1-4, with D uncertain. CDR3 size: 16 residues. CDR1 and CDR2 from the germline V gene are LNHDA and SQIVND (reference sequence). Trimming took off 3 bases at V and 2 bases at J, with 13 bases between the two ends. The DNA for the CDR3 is TGTGCCAGTAGTATGGGCTTATCTGTGACTAATGAAAAACTGTTTTTT. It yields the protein CASSMGLSVTNEKLFF.

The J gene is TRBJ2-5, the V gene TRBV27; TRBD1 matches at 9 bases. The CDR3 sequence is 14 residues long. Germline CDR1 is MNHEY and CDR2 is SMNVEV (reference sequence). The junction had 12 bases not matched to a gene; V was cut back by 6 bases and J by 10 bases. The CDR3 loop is CASSQGQGKRIQYF. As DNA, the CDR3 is TGTGCCAGCAGCCAGGGACAGGGAAAGAGAATCCAGTACTTC.

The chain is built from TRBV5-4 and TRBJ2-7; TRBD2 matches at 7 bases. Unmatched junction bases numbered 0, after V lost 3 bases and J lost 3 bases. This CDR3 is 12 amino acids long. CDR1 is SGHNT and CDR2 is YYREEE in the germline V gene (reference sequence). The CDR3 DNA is TGTGCCAGCAGCTGGGACTACTACGAGCAGTACTTC. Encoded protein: CASSWDYYEQYF. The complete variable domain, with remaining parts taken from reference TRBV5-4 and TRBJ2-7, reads ETGVTQSPTHLIKTRGQQVTLRCSSQSGHNTVSWYQQALGQGPQFIFQYYREEENGRGNFPPRFSGLQFPNYSSELNVNALELDDSALYLCASSWDYYEQYFGPGTRLTVT.

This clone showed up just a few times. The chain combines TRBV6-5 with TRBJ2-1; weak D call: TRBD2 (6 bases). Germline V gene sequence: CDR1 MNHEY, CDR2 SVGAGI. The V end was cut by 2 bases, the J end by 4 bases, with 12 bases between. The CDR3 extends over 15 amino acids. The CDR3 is CASSYEGTGYNEQFF. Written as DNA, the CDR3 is TGTGCCAGCAGTTACGAGGGGACTGGATACAATGAGCAGTTCTTC.

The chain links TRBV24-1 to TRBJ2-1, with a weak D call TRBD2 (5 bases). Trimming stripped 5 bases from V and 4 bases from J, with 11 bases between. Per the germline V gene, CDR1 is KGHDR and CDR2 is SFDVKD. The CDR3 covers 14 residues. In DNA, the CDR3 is TGTGCCACCAGTGGGACTGGGATGTACAATGAGCAGTTCTTC. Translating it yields CATSGTGMYNEQFF.

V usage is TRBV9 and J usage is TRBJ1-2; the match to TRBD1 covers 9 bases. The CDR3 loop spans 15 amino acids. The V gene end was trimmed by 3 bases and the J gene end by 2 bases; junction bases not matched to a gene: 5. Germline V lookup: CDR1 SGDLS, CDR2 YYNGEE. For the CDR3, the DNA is TGTGCCAGCAGCGCAGGGACAGGGTGGAACTATGGCTACACCTTC. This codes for CASSAGTGWNYGYTF.

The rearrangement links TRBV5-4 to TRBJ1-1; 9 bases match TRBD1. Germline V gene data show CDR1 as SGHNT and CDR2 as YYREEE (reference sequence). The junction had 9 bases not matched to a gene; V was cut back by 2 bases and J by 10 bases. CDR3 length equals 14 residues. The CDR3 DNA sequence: TGTGCCAGCAGCTTCCGGGACAGGGCGCTTGGAGCTTTCTTT. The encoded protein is CASSFRDRALGAFF.

In nucleotides, the CDR3 is TGTGCCAGCAGTTTAGCCAATGGCTACACCTTC. This gives the protein CASSLANGYTF. V gene TRBV12-3 or TRBV12-4 combines with J gene TRBJ1-2; no clear D gene. The CDR3 has 11 amino acids. The V gene lost 0 bases and the J gene lost 6 bases, with 2 bases spanning the gap.

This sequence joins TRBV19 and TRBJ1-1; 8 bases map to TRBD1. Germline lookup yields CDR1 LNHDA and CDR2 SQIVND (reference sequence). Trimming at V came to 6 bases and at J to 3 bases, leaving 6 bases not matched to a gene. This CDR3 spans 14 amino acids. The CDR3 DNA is TGTGCCAGTAGAAAGGACAGGGAGTACACTGAAGCTTTCTTT. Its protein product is CASRKDREYTEAFF.

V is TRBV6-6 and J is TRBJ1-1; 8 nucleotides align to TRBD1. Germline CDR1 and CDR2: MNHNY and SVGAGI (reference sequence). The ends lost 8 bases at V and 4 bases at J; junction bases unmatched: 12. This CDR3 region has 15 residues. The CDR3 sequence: CASEGQEPGGTEAFF. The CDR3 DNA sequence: TGTGCCAGCGAGGGACAGGAGCCCGGGGGCACTGAAGCTTTCTTT.

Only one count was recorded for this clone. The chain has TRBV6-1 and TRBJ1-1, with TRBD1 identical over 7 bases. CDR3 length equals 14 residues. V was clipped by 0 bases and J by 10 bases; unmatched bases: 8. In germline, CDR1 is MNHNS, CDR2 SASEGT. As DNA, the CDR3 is TGTGCCAGCAGTGAAGCGAGGGACAGTCTGCGAGCTTTCTTT. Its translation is CASSEARDSLRAFF.

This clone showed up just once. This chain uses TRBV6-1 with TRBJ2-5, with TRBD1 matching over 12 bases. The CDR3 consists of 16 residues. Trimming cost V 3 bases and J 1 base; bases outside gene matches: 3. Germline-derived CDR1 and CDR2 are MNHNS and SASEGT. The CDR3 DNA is TGTGCCAGCAGTGATCGGGACAGGGGGCCCCAAGAGACCCAGTACTTC. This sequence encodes CASSDRDRGPQETQYF.

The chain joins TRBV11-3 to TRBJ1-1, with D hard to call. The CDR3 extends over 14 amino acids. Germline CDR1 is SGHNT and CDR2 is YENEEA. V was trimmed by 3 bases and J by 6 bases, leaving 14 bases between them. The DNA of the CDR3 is TGTGCCAGCAGCTTCCCCGAGAGGGCCGCTGAAGCTTTCTTT. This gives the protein CASSFPERAAEAFF.

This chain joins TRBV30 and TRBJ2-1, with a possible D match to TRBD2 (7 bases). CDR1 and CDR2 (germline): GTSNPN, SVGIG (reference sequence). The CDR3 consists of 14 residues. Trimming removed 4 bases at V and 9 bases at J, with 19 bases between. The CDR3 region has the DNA TGTGCCTGGACAGGGGACTACCGCGGATCTGAGCAGTTCTTC. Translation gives CAWTGDYRGSEQFF.

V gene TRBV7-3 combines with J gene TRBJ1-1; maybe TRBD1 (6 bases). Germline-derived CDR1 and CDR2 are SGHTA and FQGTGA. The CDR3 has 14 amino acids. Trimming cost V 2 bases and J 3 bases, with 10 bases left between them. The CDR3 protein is CASSLGGADTEAFF. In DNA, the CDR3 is TGTGCCAGCAGCTTAGGGGGGGCCGACACTGAAGCTTTCTTT.

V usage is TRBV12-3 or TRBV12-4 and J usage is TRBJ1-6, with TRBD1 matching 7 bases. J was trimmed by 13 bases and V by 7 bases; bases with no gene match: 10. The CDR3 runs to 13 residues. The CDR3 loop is CASTLQGKAPLHF. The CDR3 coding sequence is TGTGCCAGCACCTTACAGGGGAAAGCCCCCCTCCACTTT.

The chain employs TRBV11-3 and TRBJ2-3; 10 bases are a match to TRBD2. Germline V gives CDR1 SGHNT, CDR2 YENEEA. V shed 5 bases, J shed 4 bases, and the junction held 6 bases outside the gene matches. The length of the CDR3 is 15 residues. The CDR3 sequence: CASSGLAGASDTQYF. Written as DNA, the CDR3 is TGTGCCAGCAGCGGGCTAGCGGGAGCGTCAGATACGCAGTATTTT.

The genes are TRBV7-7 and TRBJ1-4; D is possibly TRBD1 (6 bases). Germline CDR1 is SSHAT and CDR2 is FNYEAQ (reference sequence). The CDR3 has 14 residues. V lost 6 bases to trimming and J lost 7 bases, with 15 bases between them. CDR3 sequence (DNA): TGTGCCAGCAGTCCGGGACAACGAACTGAAAAACTGTTTTTT. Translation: CASSPGQRTEKLFF.

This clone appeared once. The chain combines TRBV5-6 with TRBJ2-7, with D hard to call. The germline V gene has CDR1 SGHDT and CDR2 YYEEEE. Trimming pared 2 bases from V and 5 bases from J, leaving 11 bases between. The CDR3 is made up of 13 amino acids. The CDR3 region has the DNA TGTGCCAGCAGCTTTAGAGTAGTAAACGAGCAGTACTTC. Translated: CASSFRVVNEQYF.

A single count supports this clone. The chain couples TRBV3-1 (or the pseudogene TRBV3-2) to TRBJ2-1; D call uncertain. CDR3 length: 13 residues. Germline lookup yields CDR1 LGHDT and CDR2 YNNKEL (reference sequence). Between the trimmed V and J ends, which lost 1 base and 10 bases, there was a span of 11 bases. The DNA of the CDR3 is TGTGCCAGCAGCCAAGGGGTCCCAGGAGAGCAGTTCTTC. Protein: CASSQGVPGEQFF.

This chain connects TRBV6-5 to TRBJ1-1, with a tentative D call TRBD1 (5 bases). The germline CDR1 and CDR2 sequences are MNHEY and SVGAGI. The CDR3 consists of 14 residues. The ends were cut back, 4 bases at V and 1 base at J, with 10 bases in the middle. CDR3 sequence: CASSLGPRNTEAFF. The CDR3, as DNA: TGTGCCAGCAGTTTGGGGCCCAGGAACACTGAAGCTTTCTTT.

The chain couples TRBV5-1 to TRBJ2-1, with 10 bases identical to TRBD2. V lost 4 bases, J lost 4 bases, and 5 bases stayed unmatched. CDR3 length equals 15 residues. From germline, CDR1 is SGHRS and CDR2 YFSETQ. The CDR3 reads CASSATSGIYNEQFF. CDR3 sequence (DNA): TGCGCCAGCAGCGCCACTAGCGGGATATACAATGAGCAGTTCTTC.

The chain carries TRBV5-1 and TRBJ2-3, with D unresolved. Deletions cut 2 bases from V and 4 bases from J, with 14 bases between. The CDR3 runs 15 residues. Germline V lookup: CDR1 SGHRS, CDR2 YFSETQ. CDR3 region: CASSLSLLDSDTQYF. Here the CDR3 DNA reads TGCGCCAGCAGCTTAAGCCTCCTCGACTCAGATACGCAGTATTTT.

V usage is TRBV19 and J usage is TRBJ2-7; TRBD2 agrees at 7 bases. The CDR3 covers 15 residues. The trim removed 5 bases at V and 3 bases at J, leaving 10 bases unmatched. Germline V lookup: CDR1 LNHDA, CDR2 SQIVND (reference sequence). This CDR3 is CASSRTGGINYEQYF. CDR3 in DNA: TGTGCCAGTAGTCGCACGGGGGGTATCAACTACGAGCAGTACTTC.